This T cell receptor beta chain appears in the sequencing data of a study of T cells in Graves' hyperthyroidism and ophthalmopathy. Study outcomes and limitations: Separation of ophthalmopathy from stable hyperthyroidism was achieved by a 13 V-J model.

This clonotype was detected many times. Antigen: not known. Template material for amplifying TCR beta CDR3 regions consisted of RNA transcripts. Initially, a first-round RT-PCR of the TCR CDR3 employed the HTBI primer set. TCRdb analysed the multiplex PCR reads with MiXCR anew, one entry per CDR3 protein. This table holds around 300,000 distinct CDR3 sequences, 25% to 30% found once. The CDR3 sequence is 15 residues long. V was pared by 3 bases and J by 4 bases, with 6 bases of the junction left unmatched. Clinicians diagnosed patients from clinical symptoms, serum thyroxine and TRAb, thyroid ultrasound and orbital computed tomography. The PBMCs had their origin in 10 ml of fresh peripheral blood.

The chain has TRBV12-3 or TRBV12-4 and TRBJ2-7, with 10 bases identical to TRBD1. The specimen was blood. This sequence was found in a man between 40 and 49 years old with Graves' hyperthyroidism that later progressed to Graves' ophthalmopathy. The CDR3 DNA reads TGTGCCAGCAGTTTTGGGACAGGGGACGGGTACGAGCAGTACTTC. It is translated as CASSFGTGDGYEQYF.